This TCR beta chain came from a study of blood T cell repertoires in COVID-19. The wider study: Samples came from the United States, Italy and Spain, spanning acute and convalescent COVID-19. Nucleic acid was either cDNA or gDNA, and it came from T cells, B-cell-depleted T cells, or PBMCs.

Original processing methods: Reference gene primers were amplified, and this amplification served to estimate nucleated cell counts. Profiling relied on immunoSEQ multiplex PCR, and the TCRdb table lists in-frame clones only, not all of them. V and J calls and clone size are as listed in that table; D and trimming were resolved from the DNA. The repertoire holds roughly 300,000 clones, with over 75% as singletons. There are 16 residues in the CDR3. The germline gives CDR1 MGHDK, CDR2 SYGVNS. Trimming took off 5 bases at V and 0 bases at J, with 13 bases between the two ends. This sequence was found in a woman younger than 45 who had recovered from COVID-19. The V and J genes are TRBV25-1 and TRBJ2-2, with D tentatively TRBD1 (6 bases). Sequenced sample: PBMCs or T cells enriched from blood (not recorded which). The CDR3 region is CASSKQGASNTGELFF. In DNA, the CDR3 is TGTGCCAGCAGTAAACAGGGTGCCTCGAACACCGGGGAGCTGTTTTTT.